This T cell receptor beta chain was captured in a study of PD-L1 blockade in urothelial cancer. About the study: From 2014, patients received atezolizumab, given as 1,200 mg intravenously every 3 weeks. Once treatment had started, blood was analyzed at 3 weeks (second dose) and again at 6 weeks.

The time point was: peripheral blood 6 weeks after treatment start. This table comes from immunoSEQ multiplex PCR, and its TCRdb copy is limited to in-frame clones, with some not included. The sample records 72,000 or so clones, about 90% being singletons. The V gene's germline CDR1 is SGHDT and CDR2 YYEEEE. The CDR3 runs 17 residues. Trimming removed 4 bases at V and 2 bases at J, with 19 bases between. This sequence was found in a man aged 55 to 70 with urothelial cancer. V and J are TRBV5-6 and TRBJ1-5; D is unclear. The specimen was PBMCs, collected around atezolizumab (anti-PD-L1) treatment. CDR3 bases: TGTGCCAGCAGCCTTAGGACGTCGACGAGGGGCAATCAGCCCCAGCATTTT. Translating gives CASSLRTSTRGNQPQHF.